These T cell receptor beta chains were read from a single sample in a study of T-cell reconstitution after alpha-beta-depleted transplantation in children. MiXCR, run by TCRdb on the PCR reads, gives a single entry per CDR3 protein. Of 640,000 or so distinct CDR3 sequences listed, about 15% were seen once; the top ten hold about 1.1%. The sample in question was PBMCs from the stem cell graft donor, obtained from the stem cell graft. Receptors originate from a human donor who donated a stem cell graft to a child with acute myeloid leukemia. Both conserved end residues are part of each CDR3. D genes are given only for firm matches.

J: TRBJ1-5
V: TRBV15
D: .
length: 13
CDR3: CATSSEIDQPQHF

J: TRBJ2-7
V: TRBV7-2
D: .
length: 15
CDR3: CASIPRAGTSYEQYF

J: TRBJ1-6
V: TRBV20-1
D: .
length: 13
CDR3: CSARGRPNSPLHF

J: TRBJ2-2
V: TRBV28
D: .
length: 12
CDR3: CASTLRAGELFF

J: TRBJ2-1
V: TRBV11-1
D: TRBD2
length: 20
CDR3: CASSLSELAGAQRWDNEQFF

J: TRBJ2-1
V: TRBV29-1
D: .
length: 20
CDR3: CSVDRPPRDTSKGSYNEQFF

J: TRBJ2-2
V: TRBV10-3
D: .
length: 14
CDR3: CAISELGAGGELFF

J: TRBJ1-5
V: TRBV20-1
D: TRBD1
length: 14
CDR3: CSAPEKGGSQPQHF

J: TRBJ2-1
V: TRBV5-5
D: TRBD1
length: 12
CDR3: CASSLVRTGEFF

J: TRBJ1-1
V: TRBV30
D: .
length: 12
CDR3: CAWSGLGTEAFF

J: TRBJ1-1
V: TRBV24-1
D: TRBD1
length: 13
CDR3: CATRRTGATEAFF

J: TRBJ2-2
V: TRBV5-1
D: .
length: 15
CDR3: CASSLQGIDTGELFF

J: TRBJ2-1
V: TRBV7-3
D: .
length: 14
CDR3: CASSQSAGIGEQFF

J: TRBJ1-6
V: TRBV20-1
D: .
length: 15
CDR3: CSARANQGNNSPLHF

J: TRBJ1-1
V: TRBV20-1
D: .
length: 16
CDR3: CSARKLVTEWGTEAFF

J: TRBJ1-2
V: TRBV28
D: .
length: 14
CDR3: CASIAPVGVYGYTF

J: TRBJ2-5
V: TRBV27
D: .
length: 13
CDR3: CASSFRALWTQYF

J: TRBJ2-1
V: TRBV7-6
D: TRBD2
length: 17
CDR3: CASSPRLAGEAYNEQFF

J: TRBJ2-2
V: TRBV15
D: TRBD2
length: 18
CDR3: CATSRDMGRVLNTGELFF

J: TRBJ2-3
V: TRBV20-1
D: TRBD2
length: 15
CDR3: CSARDGAGDGDTQYF

J: TRBJ2-7
V: TRBV7-9
D: TRBD1
length: 15
CDR3: CASSFPGTGIYEQYF

J: TRBJ2-5
V: TRBV20-1
D: TRBD2
length: 14
CDR3: CSANGGASLAPQYF

J: TRBJ1-4
V: TRBV15
D: .
length: 18
CDR3: CATSRDARSSATNEKLFF

J: TRBJ2-2
V: TRBV20-1
D: .
length: 12
CDR3: CSASPGPGELFF

J: TRBJ1-5
V: TRBV12-3/TRBV12-4
D: .
length: 13
CDR3: CASSPDSGQPQHF

J: TRBJ1-1
V: TRBV9
D: .
length: 14
CDR3: CASSVEWGNTEAFF

J: TRBJ2-5
V: TRBV10-3
D: .
length: 13
CDR3: CAISVRGQETQYF

J: TRBJ2-1
V: TRBV11-1
D: TRBD2
length: 18
CDR3: CASSPTPGTSGEYNEQFF

J: TRBJ2-5
V: TRBV20-1
D: TRBD2
length: 14
CDR3: CSADGTSQGETQYF

J: TRBJ2-2
V: TRBV29-1
D: TRBD1
length: 13
CDR3: CSGTGGWAGELFF

J: TRBJ2-2
V: TRBV24-1
D: .
length: 16
CDR3: CATSALRGSNTGELFF

J: TRBJ2-1
V: TRBV7-2
D: TRBD1
length: 15
CDR3: CASSLALQGAGEQFF

J: TRBJ1-1
V: TRBV29-1
D: .
length: 14
CDR3: CSVGAAGDNTEAFF

J: TRBJ1-6
V: TRBV6-1
D: TRBD1
length: 19
CDR3: CASSEEEGALSSYNSPLHF

J: TRBJ2-3
V: TRBV15
D: .
length: 15
CDR3: CATSSGTPSTDTQYF

J: TRBJ1-1
V: TRBV20-1
D: .
length: 14
CDR3: CSARDPEVNTEAFF

J: TRBJ2-1
V: TRBV12-3/TRBV12-4
D: .
length: 11
CDR3: CASSLTSVAWF

J: TRBJ2-5
V: TRBV29-1
D: TRBD1
length: 16
CDR3: CSVIPGQQAFQETQYF

J: TRBJ2-7
V: TRBV20-1
D: TRBD2
length: 16
CDR3: CSAKGLAGLPAGEQYF

J: TRBJ1-3
V: TRBV4-3
D: .
length: 17
CDR3: CASSQAFSGSSGNTIYF

J: TRBJ2-7
V: TRBV20-1
D: .
length: 13
CDR3: CSARETGTLEQYF

J: TRBJ2-7
V: TRBV20-1
D: .
length: 13
CDR3: CSASRPAAYEQYF

J: TRBJ1-2
V: TRBV9
D: .
length: 12
CDR3: CASSVGGAGYTF

J: TRBJ1-1
V: TRBV7-9
D: .
length: 12
CDR3: CAGTRIDTEAFF

J: TRBJ2-3
V: TRBV20-1
D: .
length: 11
CDR3: CSARDEARRYF

J: TRBJ2-3
V: TRBV20-1
D: TRBD1
length: 15
CDR3: CSALDRGGRTDTQYF

J: TRBJ2-7
V: TRBV7-8
D: TRBD2
length: 13
CDR3: CASSTRLANEQYF

J: TRBJ2-1
V: TRBV24-1
D: .
length: 11
CDR3: CATSSGNEQFF

J: TRBJ2-7
V: TRBV7-9
D: .
length: 14
CDR3: CASSLVTSSYEQYF